These 23 T cell receptor beta chains originate from one sample sequenced in a study of shared clonotypes between healthy human individuals. TCRdb's copy holds only in-frame clones and misses some; the assay was immunoSEQ multiplex PCR. The sample consists of about 1.5 million clones, 98% of them appearing once. The specimen sequenced was naive CD4+ T cells sorted from blood. The subset denotes: CD45RA+ positively selected. The receptors shown here come from a man aged 30 to 39 in good health.

In its sample, this clone was seen once. The genes are TRBV5-5 and TRBJ2-7; D may be TRBD1 (6 bases). There are 13 residues in the CDR3. Germline V CDR1 and CDR2: SGHKS, YYEKEE (reference sequence). V shed 5 bases and J shed 3 bases, with 12 bases lying between them. The chain's CDR3 is CASRGRGHYEQYF. Here the CDR3 DNA reads TGTGCCAGCAGGGGCCGGGGACACTACGAGCAGTACTTC.

The J gene is TRBJ2-7, the V gene TRBV5-1; 9 nucleotides align to TRBD2. From germline, CDR1 is SGHRS and CDR2 YFSETQ. V lost 4 bases, J lost 3 bases, and 8 bases stayed unmatched. The CDR3 covers 15 residues. CDR3 nucleotides: TGCGCCAGCAGCAAGCGGGGGGCTGGAGACTACGAGCAGTACTTC. This encodes CASSKRGAGDYEQYF.

Note on this clone: Other nucleotide sequences from this sample produce the same CDR3. The chain joins TRBV18 to TRBJ2-7; 11 bases fit TRBD1. This CDR3 comprises 15 residues. Germline V gene data show CDR1 as KGHSH and CDR2 as LQKENI. V lost 3 bases to trimming and J lost 0 bases; unmatched junction nucleotides: 1. CDR3 DNA sequence: TGTGCCAGCTCACCCGGGACAGGGGGCTCCTACGAGCAGTACTTC. It encodes CASSPGTGGSYEQYF. The variable domain in full, with the rest retrieved from reference TRBV18 and TRBJ2-7, is NAGVMQNPRHLVRRRGQEARLRCSPMKGHSHVYWYRQLPEEGLKFMVYLQKENIIDESGMPKERFSAEFPKEGPSILRIQQVVRGDSAAYFCASSPGTGGSYEQYFGPGTRLTVT.

The chain's CDR3 is CASSLGLAGPSEQYF. In DNA form, the CDR3 reads TGTGCCAGCAGCTTAGGACTAGCGGGCCCGTCGGAGCAGTACTTC. The chain combines TRBV11-2 with TRBJ2-7, with 10 bases fitting TRBD2. The V gene end was trimmed by 1 base and the J gene end by 7 bases; junction bases not matched to a gene: 7. CDR1 and CDR2 (germline): SGHAT, FQNNGV. CDR3 size: 15 residues.

Turning to this clone: This sample includes further DNA sequences coding for the same CDR3. The gene calls are TRBV5-1 and TRBJ2-7; 7 nucleotides match TRBD1. J lost 2 bases, V lost 0 bases, and 2 bases had no gene match. In germline, CDR1 is SGHRS, CDR2 YFSETQ. The length of the CDR3 is 14 residues. CDR3: CASSLGQGAYEQYF. The DNA for the CDR3 is TGCGCCAGCAGCTTGGGACAGGGTGCCTACGAGCAGTACTTC.

In the case of this clone: This specimen includes other DNA sequences encoding the same CDR3. CDR3 sequence reads: CASSPGTGDEKLFF. The CDR3 coding sequence is TGTGCCAGCTCACCCGGGACAGGGGACGAAAAACTGTTTTTT. The chain uses TRBV18 and TRBJ1-4; TRBD1 aligns across 10 bases. Trimming at V came to 3 bases and at J to 8 bases, leaving 3 bases not matched to a gene. CDR3 size: 14 residues. Per the germline V gene, CDR1 is KGHSH and CDR2 is LQKENI.

V gene TRBV7-9 combines with J gene TRBJ2-1; the D is unclear. The V end lost 6 bases, the J end lost 6 bases, and 12 bases lay between the germline ends. Germline lookup yields CDR1 SEHNR and CDR2 FQNEAQ (reference sequence). This CDR3 region has 13 residues. The CDR3 is CASRGPGFNEQFF. The CDR3 DNA reads TGTGCCAGCAGGGGCCCTGGTTTCAATGAGCAGTTCTTC.

The gene calls are TRBV5-1 and TRBJ2-3; tentatively, D is TRBD1 (6 bases). CDR3 length: 14 residues. Germline CDR1 is SGHRS and CDR2 is YFSETQ. V lost 1 base, J lost 6 bases, and 12 bases lay in between. This chain's CDR3 is CASSLPVRGDTQYF. CDR3 nucleotides: TGCGCCAGCAGCTTGCCGGTTAGGGGGGATACGCAGTATTTT. The full variable domain, completed using reference TRBV5-1 and TRBJ2-3, is KAGVTQTPRYLIKTRGQQVTLSCSPISGHRSVSWYQQTPGQGLQFLFEYFSETQRNKGNFPGRFSGRQFSNSRSEMNVSTLELGDSALYLCASSLPVRGDTQYFGPGTRLTVL.

The genes are TRBV9 and TRBJ2-3, with 10 bases fitting TRBD2. Germline loops: CDR1 SGDLS, CDR2 YYNGEE. Losses at the gene ends were 0 bases for V and 5 bases for J; bases not matched to a gene: 12. The CDR3 sequence is 18 residues long. The CDR3 here is CASSVGASGGYFGDTQYF. In DNA form, the CDR3 reads TGTGCCAGCAGCGTAGGGGCTAGCGGGGGATATTTCGGAGATACGCAGTATTTT. Full variable domain (outside the CDR3, taken from reference TRBV9 and TRBJ2-3): DSGVTQTPKHLITATGQRVTLRCSPRSGDLSVYWYQQSLDQGLQFLIQYYNGEERAKGNILERFSAQQFPDLHSELNLSSLELGDSALYFCASSVGASGGYFGDTQYFGPGTRLTVL.

The genes are TRBV11-2 and TRBJ2-1, with a tentative D call TRBD2 (5 bases). Germline V gene sequence: CDR1 SGHAT, CDR2 FQNNGV. The germline V and J ends were trimmed by 8 bases and 4 bases, with 15 bases remaining between them. This CDR3 spans 14 amino acids. The CDR3 is CASGLLRGYNEQFF. The CDR3 region has the DNA TGTGCCAGCGGACTTCTTCGGGGATACAATGAGCAGTTCTTC.

This clone was detected once. This sample includes further DNA sequences coding for the same CDR3. CDR3 sequence reads: CSVLSTDTQYF. As DNA, the CDR3 is TGCAGCGTTCTGAGCACAGATACGCAGTATTTT. This chain connects TRBV29-1 to TRBJ2-3; D is ambiguous. Deletions cut 5 bases from V and 0 bases from J, with 3 bases between. Germline CDR1 reads SQVTM; CDR2 reads ANQGSEA. This CDR3 has 11 amino acids.

This CDR3 reads CASSSFTGPDQPQHF. CDR3 coding DNA: TGTGCCAGCAGCTCGTTTACAGGGCCGGATCAGCCCCAGCATTTT. This rearrangement joins TRBV11-2 to TRBJ1-5; maybe TRBD1 (6 bases). Germline V gene data show CDR1 as SGHAT and CDR2 as FQNNGV. Trimming shortened V by 4 bases and J by 5 bases, and 15 bases separated the two germline ends. The CDR3 length is 15 residues. Based on the CDR3 plus reference TRBV11-2 and TRBJ1-5, the full variable domain is EAGVAQSPRYKIIEKRQSVAFWCNPISGHATLYWYQQILGQGPKLLIQFQNNGVVDDSQLPKDRFSAERLKGVDSTLKIQPAKLEDSAVYLCASSSFTGPDQPQHFGDGTRLSIL.

The rearrangement joins TRBV5-1 to TRBJ1-1, with no clear D. The CDR3 extends over 15 amino acids. The V gene's germline CDR1 is SGHRS and CDR2 YFSETQ. Between the trimmed V and J ends, which lost 1 base and 1 base, there was a span of 11 bases. The CDR3 sequence: CASSLFVAGNTEAFF. CDR3 DNA: TGCGCCAGCAGCTTGTTCGTGGCGGGGAACACTGAAGCTTTCTTT. Looking up the rest from reference TRBV5-1 and TRBJ1-1 gives the full variable domain: KAGVTQTPRYLIKTRGQQVTLSCSPISGHRSVSWYQQTPGQGLQFLFEYFSETQRNKGNFPGRFSGRQFSNSRSEMNVSTLELGDSALYLCASSLFVAGNTEAFFGQGTRLTVV.

The V and J genes are TRBV10-1 and TRBJ2-7; 9 bases fit TRBD1. Germline CDR1 and CDR2: WNHNN and SYGVQD (reference sequence). V was clipped by 4 bases and J by 7 bases; unmatched bases: 8. The CDR3 sequence is 14 residues long. The chain's CDR3 is CASSAWTGDREQYF. Here the CDR3 DNA reads TGCGCCAGCAGTGCCTGGACAGGGGACCGAGAGCAGTACTTC.

As concerns this clone: The same CDR3 is also encoded by other DNA sequences in this sample. The rearrangement links TRBV7-9 to TRBJ2-5; tentative D call: TRBD1 (5 bases). CDR1 is SEHNR, CDR2 FQNEAQ, per germline (reference sequence). Trimming shortened V by 1 base and J by 4 bases, and 7 bases separated the two germline ends. CDR3 size: 13 residues. The CDR3 bases are TGTGCCAGCAGCTTAGGGGGCGGAGAGACCCAGTACTTC. Its protein product is CASSLGGGETQYF.

Comment on this clone: The same CDR3 is also encoded by other DNA sequences in this sample. This chain links TRBV28 with TRBJ1-5, with unresolved D. The CDR3 is 12 residues long. V was trimmed by 2 bases and J by 4 bases, leaving 3 bases between them. Germline V CDR1 and CDR2: MDHEN, SYDVKM. DNA of the CDR3: TGTGCCAGCAGTTTACCTAATCAGCCCCAGCATTTT. Protein sequence: CASSLPNQPQHF. Supplemented by reference TRBV28 and TRBJ1-5, the full variable domain reads DVKVTQSSRYLVKRTGEKVFLECVQDMDHENMFWYRQDPGLGLRLIYFSYDVKMKEKGDIPEGYSVSREKKERFSLILESASTNQTSMYLCASSLPNQPQHFGDGTRLSIL.

The CDR3: CASSKDRREGRWNEQFF. CDR3 nucleotide sequence: TGTGCCAGCAGCAAAGATCGGCGGGAGGGCCGATGGAATGAGCAGTTCTTC. V and J are TRBV21-1 and TRBJ2-1; the D call TRBD2 from the table was never checked on the DNA. TRBV21-1 represents a pseudogene. The CDR3 loop spans 17 amino acids.

The J gene is TRBJ2-7, the V gene TRBV5-5; maybe TRBD2 (6 bases). This CDR3 region has 15 residues. Trimming removed 4 bases from V and 2 bases from J, with 16 bases in between. The germline V gene encodes CDR1 SGHKS and CDR2 YYEKEE (reference sequence). In DNA, the CDR3 is TGTGCCAGCAGCAAGCCGGGACGGGGGACCTACGAGCAGTACTTC. Protein: CASSKPGRGTYEQYF. The full variable domain, in which reference TRBV5-5 and TRBJ2-7 provide the parts outside the CDR3, is DAGVTQSPTHLIKTRGQQVTLRCSPISGHKSVSWYQQVLGQGPQFIFQYYEKEERGRGNFPDRFSARQFPNYSSELNVNALLLGDSALYLCASSKPGRGTYEQYFGPGTRLTVT.

The V call is TRBV29-1, the J call TRBJ2-1; 15 positions match TRBD2. The CDR3 is made up of 12 amino acids. CDR1 and CDR2 from the germline V gene are SQVTM and ANQGSEA. V lost 4 bases, J lost 13 bases, and 2 bases stayed unmatched. The CDR3 spells CSVGTSGRVQFF. The CDR3 DNA reads TGCAGCGTTGGGACTAGCGGGAGGGTCCAGTTCTTC.

The rearrangement uses TRBV10-3 and TRBJ1-1; 7 bases are a match to TRBD1. This CDR3 comprises 17 residues. J gave up 5 bases and V 2 bases, and 14 bases lay outside the gene matches. The germline gives CDR1 ENHRY, CDR2 SYGVKD. This chain's CDR3 is CAISEDKGAGSWTEAFF. CDR3 nucleotide sequence: TGTGCCATCAGTGAGGACAAGGGGGCAGGGTCTTGGACTGAAGCTTTCTTT.

The rearrangement joins TRBV7-2 to TRBJ1-1; the D is unclear. CDR3 length: 14 residues. Trimming took off 1 base at V and 6 bases at J, with 12 bases between the two ends. In germline, CDR1 is SGHTA, CDR2 FQGNSA. The CDR3 is CASSLGLPVPEAFF. The CDR3 bases are TGTGCCAGCAGCTTAGGGTTACCGGTCCCTGAAGCTTTCTTT. The full variable domain, with the rest looked up from reference TRBV7-2 and TRBJ1-1, is GAGVSQSPSNKVTEKGKDVELRCDPISGHTALYWYRQSLGQGLEFLIYFQGNSAPDKSGLPSDRFSAERTGGSVSTLTIQRTQQEDSAVYLCASSLGLPVPEAFFGQGTRLTVV.

The rearrangement links TRBV5-1 to TRBJ2-3; a possible D gene is TRBD2 (5 bases). CDR1 is SGHRS and CDR2 is YFSETQ in the germline V gene. The V gene lost 3 bases and the J gene lost 2 bases, with 16 bases spanning the gap. CDR3 length equals 16 residues. The CDR3: CASSSEILRDTDTQYF. CDR3 in DNA: TGCGCCAGCAGCTCCGAGATTCTCCGGGACACAGATACGCAGTATTTT.

The chain links TRBV6-6 to TRBJ2-1; maybe TRBD1 (6 bases). Germline V CDR1 and CDR2: MNHNY, SVGAGI (reference sequence). The CDR3 length is 12 residues. With 4 bases removed from V and 7 bases from J, the gap between germline ends came to 8 bases. CDR3 sequence (DNA): TGTGCCAGCAGTTCCCAGGGGAATGAGCAGTTCTTC. Translated: CASSSQGNEQFF.